These T cell receptor beta chains were read from a single sample in a study of T cell changes during pregnancy in multiple sclerosis. Measured with immunoSEQ multiplex PCR; TCRdb has only the in-frame clones, and not every one. This sample has approximately 21,000 clones, with about nine tenths found just once. Sequencing was performed on CD8+ T cells from peripheral blood mononuclear cells, taken after pregnancy. These receptors came from a female donor in good health, enrolled as a control in a pregnancy study. Each CDR3 is given without its conserved first and last residue. D genes are given only for firm matches.

D: NA; J: TRBJ2-4; V: TRBV4-1; CDR3: ASSQQAALPKNIQY
D: TRBD2; J: TRBJ2-1; V: TRBV7-9; CDR3: ASSLLAGENEQF
D: NA; J: TRBJ1-2; V: TRBV13; CDR3: ASSSGQSD
D: NA; J: TRBJ2-7; V: TRBV12-5; CDR3: ASGSPDRFSYEQY
D: NA; J: TRBJ1-5; V: TRBV7-2; CDR3: ASSLDVGGGQPQH
D: TRBD1; J: TRBJ2-1; V: TRBV2; CDR3: ASRGQGGYNEQF
D: TRBD1; J: TRBJ1-4; V: TRBV30; CDR3: AWSPTGTGDNEKLF
D: TRBD2; J: TRBJ2-3; V: TRBV9; CDR3: ASSSQGGLADTDTQY
D: TRBD1; J: TRBJ1-2; V: TRBV7-9; CDR3: ASSETSGTALYGYT
D: NA; J: TRBJ1-6; V: TRBV2; CDR3: ASSEDRDSPLH
D: TRBD1; J: TRBJ2-7; V: TRBV13; CDR3: ASTQEDRVYEQY
D: TRBD1; J: TRBJ1-1; V: TRBV19; CDR3: ASRDRGDTEAF